This paragraph covers one T cell receptor beta chain sequence. This CDR3 is built from 15 residues. V lost 6 bases and J lost 8, with 22 bases in between. Per germline, CDR1 MNHEY and CDR2 SVGAGI. Which cohort a participant joined came from the clinical history participants gave. In the original analysis: Quantification of nucleated cells was approximated via reference gene primer amplification. Using immunoSEQ multiplex PCR, the repertoire was profiled, and TCRdb retains in-frame clones only, with some absent. Clonal size and the V and J genes are those of that table, whereas D and trimming came from the DNA. The sample records 200,000 or so clones, approximately 90% being singletons. The data belong to a study of blood T cell repertoires in COVID-19.

V gene TRBV6-5 combines with J gene TRBJ1-1; a possible D gene is TRBD1 (6 bases). Material for sequencing was PBMCs or T cells enriched from blood (not recorded which). The sequence was collected from a woman between 18 and 29 years old in a cohort exposed to, infected with or recovered from COVID-19 (not recorded which). CDR3 sequence (DNA): TGTGCCAGCAGCCTACAGGGTGGCCCCTTATCGGAAGCTTTCTTT. This translates into CASSLQGGPLSEAFF.